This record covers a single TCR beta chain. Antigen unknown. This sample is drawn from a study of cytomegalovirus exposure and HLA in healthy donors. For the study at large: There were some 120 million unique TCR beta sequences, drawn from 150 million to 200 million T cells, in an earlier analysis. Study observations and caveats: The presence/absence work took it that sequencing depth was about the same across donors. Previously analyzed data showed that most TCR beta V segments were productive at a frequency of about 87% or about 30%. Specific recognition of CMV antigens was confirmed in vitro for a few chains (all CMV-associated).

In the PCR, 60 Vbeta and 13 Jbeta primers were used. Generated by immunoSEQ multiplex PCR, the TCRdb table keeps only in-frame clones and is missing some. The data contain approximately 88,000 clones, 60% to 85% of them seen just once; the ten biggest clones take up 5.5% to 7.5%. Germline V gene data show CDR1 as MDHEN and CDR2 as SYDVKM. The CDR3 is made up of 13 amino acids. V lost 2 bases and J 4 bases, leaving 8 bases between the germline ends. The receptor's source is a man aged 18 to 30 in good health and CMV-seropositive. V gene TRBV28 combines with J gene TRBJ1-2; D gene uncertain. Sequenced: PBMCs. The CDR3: CASSLDTFYGYTF. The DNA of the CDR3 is TGTGCCAGCAGTTTAGACACTTTCTATGGCTACACCTTC.